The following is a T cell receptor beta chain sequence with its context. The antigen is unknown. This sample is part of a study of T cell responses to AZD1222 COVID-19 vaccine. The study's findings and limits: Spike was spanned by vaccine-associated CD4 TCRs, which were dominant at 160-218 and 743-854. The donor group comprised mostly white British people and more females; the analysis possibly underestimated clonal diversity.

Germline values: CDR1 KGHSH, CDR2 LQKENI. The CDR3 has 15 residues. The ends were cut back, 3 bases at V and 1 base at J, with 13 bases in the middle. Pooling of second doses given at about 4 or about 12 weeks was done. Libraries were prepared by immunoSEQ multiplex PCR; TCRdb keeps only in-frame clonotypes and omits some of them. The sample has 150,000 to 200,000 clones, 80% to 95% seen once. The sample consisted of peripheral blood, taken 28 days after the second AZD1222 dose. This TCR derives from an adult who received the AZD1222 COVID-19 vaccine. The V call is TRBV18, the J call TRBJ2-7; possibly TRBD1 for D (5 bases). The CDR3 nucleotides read TGTGCCAGCTCACCTGACAGAGCTAGATCCTACGAGCAGTACTTC. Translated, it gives CASSPDRARSYEQYF.